This T cell receptor (beta chain) was captured in a study of blood T cells in healthy people across ages. Across the study: Per two T cells, template switching captured roughly one barcoded beta molecule. Findings and caveats of the study: Older age coincided with a roughly linear decline in TCR beta diversity per million T cells.

The second PCR ran roughly 7 to 12 cycles with a sample-barcoded 5' primer and J-beta primers. TCRdb ran MiXCR on the 5' RACE reads and lists one entry per CDR3 protein. The sample lists 600,000 or so distinct CDR3 sequences; approximately 30% were seen once. The draw of peripheral blood yielded ten milliliters from each donor. This CDR3 has 13 residues. Between the trimmed V and J ends, which lost 0 bases and 5 bases, there was a span of 9 bases. The germline V gene encodes CDR1 SQVTM and CDR2 ANQGSEA. Ten or more counts support this clonotype. The antigen remains undetermined. Sequencing input: blood. This clonotype was obtained from a woman of 80 years or more in good health. This chain links TRBV29-1 with TRBJ2-3; tentatively, D is TRBD1 (6 bases). CDR3 protein: CSVEEVGGDTQYF. CDR3 DNA sequence: TGCAGCGTTGAAGAGGTAGGGGGAGATACGCAGTATTTT.